This note documents a single TCR beta chain sequence. Its target is unknown. This sample is drawn from a study of cytomegalovirus exposure and HLA in healthy donors. Study-level results: Among donors in an Asian-associated ancestry cluster, a later analysis reportedly found fewer N-insertions than the roughly 700-donor mean. Presence/absence analyses took donor sequencing depth as roughly uniform.

The PCR contained 60 Vbeta and 13 Jbeta primers. Authors' processing steps: The count from a later analysis was about 80 million unique TCR beta chains, about 10 million of them shared. Method: immunoSEQ multiplex PCR; TCRdb's copy keeps in-frame clones and lacks some. That table furnishes V, J and clone size, whereas the DNA furnished D and trimming. The sample shows approximately 150,000 clones, around 68% of them seen only once. Trimming cost V 2 bases and J 3 bases; bases outside gene matches: 6. The CDR3 totals 15 residues. Germline V CDR1 and CDR2: MNHEY, SMNVEV (reference sequence). The sequence was collected from a man in his fifties in good health and CMV-seronegative. The chain employs TRBV27 and TRBJ2-7; 8 bases map to TRBD2. Specimen: PBMCs. CDR3 nucleotides: TGTGCCAGCAGTTTAGGGCGGGGGGAATTCTACGAGCAGTACTTC. Amino acid sequence: CASSLGRGEFYEQYF.